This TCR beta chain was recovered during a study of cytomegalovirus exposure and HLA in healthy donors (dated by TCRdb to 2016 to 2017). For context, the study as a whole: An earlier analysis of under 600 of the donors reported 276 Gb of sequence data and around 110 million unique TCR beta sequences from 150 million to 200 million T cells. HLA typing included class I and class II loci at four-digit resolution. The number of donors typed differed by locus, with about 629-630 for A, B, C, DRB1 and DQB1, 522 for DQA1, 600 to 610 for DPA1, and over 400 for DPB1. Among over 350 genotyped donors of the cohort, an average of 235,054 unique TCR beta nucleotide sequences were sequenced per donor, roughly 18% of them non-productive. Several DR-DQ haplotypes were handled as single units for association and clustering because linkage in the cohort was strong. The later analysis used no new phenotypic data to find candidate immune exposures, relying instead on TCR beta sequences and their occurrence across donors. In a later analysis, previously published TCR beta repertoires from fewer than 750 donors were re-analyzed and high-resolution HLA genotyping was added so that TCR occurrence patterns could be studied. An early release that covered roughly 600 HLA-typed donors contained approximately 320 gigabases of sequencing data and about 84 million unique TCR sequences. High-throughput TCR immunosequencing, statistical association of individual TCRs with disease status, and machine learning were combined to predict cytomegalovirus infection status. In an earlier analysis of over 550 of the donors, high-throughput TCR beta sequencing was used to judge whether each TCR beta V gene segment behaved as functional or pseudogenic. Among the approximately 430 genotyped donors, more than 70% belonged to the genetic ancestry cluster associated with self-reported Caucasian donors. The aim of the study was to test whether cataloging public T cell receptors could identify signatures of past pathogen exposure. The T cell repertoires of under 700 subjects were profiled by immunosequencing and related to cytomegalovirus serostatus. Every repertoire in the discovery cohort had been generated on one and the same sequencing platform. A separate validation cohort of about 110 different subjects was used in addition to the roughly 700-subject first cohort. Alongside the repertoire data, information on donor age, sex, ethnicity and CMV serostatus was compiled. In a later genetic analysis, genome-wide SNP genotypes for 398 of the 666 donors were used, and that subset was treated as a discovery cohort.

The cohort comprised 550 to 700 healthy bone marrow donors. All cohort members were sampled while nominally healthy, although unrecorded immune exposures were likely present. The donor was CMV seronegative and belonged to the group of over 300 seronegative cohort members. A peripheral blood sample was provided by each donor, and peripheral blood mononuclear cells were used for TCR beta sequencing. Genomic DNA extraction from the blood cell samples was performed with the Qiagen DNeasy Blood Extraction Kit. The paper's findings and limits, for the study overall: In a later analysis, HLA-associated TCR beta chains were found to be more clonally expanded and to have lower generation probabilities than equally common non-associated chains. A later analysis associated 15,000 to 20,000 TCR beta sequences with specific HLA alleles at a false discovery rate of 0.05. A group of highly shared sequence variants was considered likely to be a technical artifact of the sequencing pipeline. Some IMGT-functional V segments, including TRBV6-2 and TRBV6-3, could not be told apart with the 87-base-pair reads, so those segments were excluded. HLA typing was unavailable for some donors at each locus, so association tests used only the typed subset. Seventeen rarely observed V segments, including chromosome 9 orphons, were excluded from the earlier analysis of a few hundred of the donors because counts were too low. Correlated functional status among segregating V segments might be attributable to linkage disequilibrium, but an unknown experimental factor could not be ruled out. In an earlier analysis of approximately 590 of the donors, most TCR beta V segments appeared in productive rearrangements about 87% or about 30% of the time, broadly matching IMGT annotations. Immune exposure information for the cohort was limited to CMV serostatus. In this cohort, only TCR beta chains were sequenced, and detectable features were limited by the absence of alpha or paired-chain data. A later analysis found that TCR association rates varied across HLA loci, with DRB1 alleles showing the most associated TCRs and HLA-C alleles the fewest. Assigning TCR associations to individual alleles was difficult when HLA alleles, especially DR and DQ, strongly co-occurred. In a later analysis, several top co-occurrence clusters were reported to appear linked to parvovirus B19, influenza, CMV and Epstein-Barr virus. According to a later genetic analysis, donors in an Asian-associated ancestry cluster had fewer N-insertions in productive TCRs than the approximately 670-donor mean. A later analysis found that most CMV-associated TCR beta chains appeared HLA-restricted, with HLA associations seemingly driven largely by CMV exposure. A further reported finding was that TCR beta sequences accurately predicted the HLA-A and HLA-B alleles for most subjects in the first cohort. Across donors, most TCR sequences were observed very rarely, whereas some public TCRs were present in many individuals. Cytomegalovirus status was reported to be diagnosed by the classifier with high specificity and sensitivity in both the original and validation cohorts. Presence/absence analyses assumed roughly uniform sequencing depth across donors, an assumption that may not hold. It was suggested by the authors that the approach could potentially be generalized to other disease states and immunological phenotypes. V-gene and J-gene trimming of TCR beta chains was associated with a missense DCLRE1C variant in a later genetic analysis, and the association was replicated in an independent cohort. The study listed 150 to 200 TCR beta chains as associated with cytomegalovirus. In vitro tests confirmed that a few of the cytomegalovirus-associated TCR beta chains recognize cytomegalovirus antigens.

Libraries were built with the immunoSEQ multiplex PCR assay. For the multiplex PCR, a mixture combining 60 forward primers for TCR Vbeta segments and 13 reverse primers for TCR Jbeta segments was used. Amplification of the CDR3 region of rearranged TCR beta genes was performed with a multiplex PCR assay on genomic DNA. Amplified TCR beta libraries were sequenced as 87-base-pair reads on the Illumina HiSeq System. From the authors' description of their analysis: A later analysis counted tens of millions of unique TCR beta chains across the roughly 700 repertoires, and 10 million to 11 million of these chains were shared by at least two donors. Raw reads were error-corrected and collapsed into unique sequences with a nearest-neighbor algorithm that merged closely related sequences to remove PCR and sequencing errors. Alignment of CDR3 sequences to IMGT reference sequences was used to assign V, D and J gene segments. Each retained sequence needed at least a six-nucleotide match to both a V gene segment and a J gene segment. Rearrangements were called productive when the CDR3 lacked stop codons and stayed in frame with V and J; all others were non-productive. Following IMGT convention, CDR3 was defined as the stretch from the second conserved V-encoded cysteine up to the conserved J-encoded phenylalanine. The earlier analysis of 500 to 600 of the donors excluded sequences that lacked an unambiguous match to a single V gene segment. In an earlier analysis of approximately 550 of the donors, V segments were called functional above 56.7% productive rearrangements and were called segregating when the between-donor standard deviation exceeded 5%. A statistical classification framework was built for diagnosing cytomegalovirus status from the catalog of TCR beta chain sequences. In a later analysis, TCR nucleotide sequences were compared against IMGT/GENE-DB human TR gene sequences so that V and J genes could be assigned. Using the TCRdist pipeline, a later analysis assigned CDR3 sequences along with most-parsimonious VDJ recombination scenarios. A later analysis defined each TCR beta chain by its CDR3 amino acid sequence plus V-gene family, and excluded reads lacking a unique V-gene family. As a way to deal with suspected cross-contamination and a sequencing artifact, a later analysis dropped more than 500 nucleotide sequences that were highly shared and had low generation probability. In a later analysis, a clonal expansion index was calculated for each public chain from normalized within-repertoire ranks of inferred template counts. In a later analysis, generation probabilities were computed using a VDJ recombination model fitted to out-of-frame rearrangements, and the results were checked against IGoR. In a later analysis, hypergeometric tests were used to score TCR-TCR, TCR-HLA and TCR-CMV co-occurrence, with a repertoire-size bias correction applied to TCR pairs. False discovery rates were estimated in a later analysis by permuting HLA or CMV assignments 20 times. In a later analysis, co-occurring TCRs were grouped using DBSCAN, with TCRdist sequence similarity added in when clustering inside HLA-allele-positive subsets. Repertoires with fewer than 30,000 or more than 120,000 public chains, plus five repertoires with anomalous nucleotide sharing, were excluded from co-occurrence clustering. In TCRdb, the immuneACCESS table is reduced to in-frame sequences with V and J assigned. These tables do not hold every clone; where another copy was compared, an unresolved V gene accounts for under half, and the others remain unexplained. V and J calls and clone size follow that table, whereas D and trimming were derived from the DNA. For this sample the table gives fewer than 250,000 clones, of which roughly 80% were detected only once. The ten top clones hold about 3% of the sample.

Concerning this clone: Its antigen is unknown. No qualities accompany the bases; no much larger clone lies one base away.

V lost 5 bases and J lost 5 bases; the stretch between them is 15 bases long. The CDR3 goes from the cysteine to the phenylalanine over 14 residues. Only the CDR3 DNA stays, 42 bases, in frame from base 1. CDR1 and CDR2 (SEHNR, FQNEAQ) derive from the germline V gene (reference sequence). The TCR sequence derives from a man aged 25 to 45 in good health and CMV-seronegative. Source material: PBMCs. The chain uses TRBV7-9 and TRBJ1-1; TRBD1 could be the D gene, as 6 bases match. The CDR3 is CASSRAGRGTEAFF. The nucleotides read TGTGCCAGCAGCCGGGCAGGGAGGGGGACTGAAGCTTTCTTT.